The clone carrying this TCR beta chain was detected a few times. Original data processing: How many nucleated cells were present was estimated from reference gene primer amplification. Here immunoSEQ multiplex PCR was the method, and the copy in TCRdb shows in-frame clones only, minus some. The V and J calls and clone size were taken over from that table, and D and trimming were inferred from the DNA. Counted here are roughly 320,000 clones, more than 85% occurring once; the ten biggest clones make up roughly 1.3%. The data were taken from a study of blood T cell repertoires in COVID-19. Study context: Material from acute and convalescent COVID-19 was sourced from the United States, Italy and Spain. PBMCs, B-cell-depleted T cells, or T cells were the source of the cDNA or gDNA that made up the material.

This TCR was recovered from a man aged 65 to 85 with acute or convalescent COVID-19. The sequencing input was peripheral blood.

DNA for the CDR3: TGTGCCAGCAGCTCCCGGGACAGGGGTATCCCCGGGGAGCTGTTTTTT. This encodes CASSSRDRGIPGELFF. The chain carries TRBV21-1 and TRBJ2-2; the table's D gene call, TRBD1, was not cross checked with the DNA. TRBV21-1 is noted as a pseudogene. This CDR3 contains 16 residues.